The 27 T cell receptor beta chains listed next were all sequenced from one sample in a study of control samples from healthy donors and cancer patients. Data came from immunoSEQ multiplex PCR; TCRdb stores just in-frame clones and leaves some out. The sample consists of fewer than 40,000 clones, over 85% of them appearing once. The material sequenced was PBMCs. Receptors were obtained from a man aged 40-50 years with colorectal cancer.

This sequence joins TRBV7-2 and TRBJ2-6; D gene ambiguous. Trimming stripped 3 bases from V and 0 bases from J, with 0 bases between. The germline CDR1 and CDR2 sequences are SGHTA and FQGNSA. This CDR3 region has 13 residues. CDR3 DNA sequence: TGTGCCAGCAGCTTCTCTGGGGCCAACGTCCTGACTTTC. This sequence encodes CASSFSGANVLTF.

The genes are TRBV6-9 and TRBJ1-2; 7 bases are shared with TRBD1. Germline V gene sequence: CDR1 MNHGY, CDR2 SVAAGI. J lost 4 bases, V lost 6 bases, and 14 bases had no gene match. The CDR3 sequence is 16 residues long. The CDR3 DNA follows: TGTGCCAGCAGACCCAGACCGGGACAGATTTTCTATGGCTACACCTTC. It is translated as CASRPRPGQIFYGYTF.

The chain joins TRBV7-9 to TRBJ2-2; maybe TRBD1 (5 bases). CDR3 length: 16 amino acids. Deletions cut 3 bases from V and 2 bases from J, with 13 bases between. CDR1 SEHNR and CDR2 FQNEAQ come from the germline V gene (reference sequence). The CDR3 DNA reads TGTGCCAGCAGCTTGGGGCGTGCCATTAACACCGGGGAGCTGTTTTTT. It yields the protein CASSLGRAINTGELFF.

V is TRBV18 and J is TRBJ1-1, with TRBD1 matching over 10 bases. Germline trimming cut 1 base from V and 3 bases from J; bases unmatched to any gene: 5. Germline V gene sequence: CDR1 KGHSH, CDR2 LQKENI. This CDR3 is built from 16 residues. The CDR3 sequence is CASSPLAGTGDTEAFF. CDR3 sequence (DNA): TGTGCCAGCTCACCACTGGCCGGGACAGGGGACACTGAAGCTTTCTTT.

This chain uses TRBV5-1 with TRBJ1-4; 8 bases match TRBD1. Germline CDR1 and CDR2: SGHRS and YFSETQ. V lost 3 bases and J lost 5; bases outside the gene matches: 6. The CDR3 is 15 residues long. The CDR3 DNA is TGCGCCAGCAGCTACGGACAGGGACGAAATGAAAAACTGTTTTTT. It specifies CASSYGQGRNEKLFF.

The V gene is TRBV20-1, the J gene TRBJ1-2; the D is unclear. The V end was cut by 7 bases, the J end by 8 bases, with 8 bases between. The germline V gene encodes CDR1 DFQATT and CDR2 SNEGSKA (reference sequence). The CDR3 extends over 9 amino acids. CDR3 region: CSVSKGYTF. Here the CDR3 DNA reads TGCAGTGTAAGTAAGGGCTACACCTTC.

The rearrangement uses TRBV15 and TRBJ1-3, with D perhaps matching TRBD1 (5 bases). The V gene's germline CDR1 is LNHNV and CDR2 YYDKDF (reference sequence). This CDR3 has 15 amino acids. V shed 0 bases and J shed 1 base, with 7 bases lying between them. CDR3 DNA: TGTGCCACCAGCAGAGACAGGGCTTCTGGAAACACCATATATTTT. It yields the protein CATSRDRASGNTIYF.

The chain combines TRBV14 with TRBJ1-5; tentative D call: TRBD1 (5 bases). V lost 3 bases and J 4 bases, leaving 13 bases between the germline ends. The V gene's germline CDR1 is SGHDN and CDR2 FVKESK. The CDR3 is 15 amino acids. The CDR3 spells CASSQSGKGNQPQHF. The DNA of the CDR3 is TGTGCCAGCAGCCAGTCAGGGAAGGGGAATCAGCCCCAGCATTTT.

The chain joins TRBV19 to TRBJ2-3; D might be TRBD1 (5 bases). Germline assignment: CDR1 LNHDA and CDR2 SQIVND (reference sequence). The CDR3 is 14 residues long. V lost 3 bases to trimming and J lost 3 bases, with 10 bases between them. The CDR3 DNA follows: TGTGCCAGTAGTATCCCAGGGTTTACAGATACGCAGTATTTT. Its protein product is CASSIPGFTDTQYF.

The chain uses TRBV6-2 or TRBV6-3 and TRBJ2-3; D might be TRBD1 (5 bases). The CDR3 length is 16 residues. V dropped 2 bases and J dropped 0 bases, with 12 bases sitting between them. The germline V gene has CDR1 MNHEY and CDR2 SVGEGT. In DNA, the CDR3 is TGTGCCAGCAGTTACACAGGCAGGGTGAGCACAGATACGCAGTATTTT. This sequence encodes CASSYTGRVSTDTQYF.

The chain carries TRBV6-5 and TRBJ2-1; 7 nucleotides agree with TRBD1. This CDR3 has 14 residues. With 8 bases clipped from V and 0 bases from J, the junction kept 4 bases outside the gene matches. Germline CDR1 and CDR2: MNHEY and SVGAGI. The CDR3 loop reads CASQQGTSYNEQFF. The CDR3 nucleotides are TGTGCCAGCCAACAGGGGACCTCCTACAATGAGCAGTTCTTC.

The gene calls are TRBV7-9 and TRBJ1-5; TRBD1 agrees at 10 bases. J lost 8 bases, V lost 5 bases, and 9 bases had no gene match. The CDR3 totals 15 residues. Per germline, CDR1 SEHNR and CDR2 FQNEAQ (reference sequence). The CDR3 nucleotides are TGTGCCAGCAGCCTGGGACAGGGGTTAGGGGAGCCCCAGCATTTT. It translates to CASSLGQGLGEPQHF.

This clone was counted once. The chain carries TRBV7-3 and TRBJ1-1; D is undetermined. There are 13 residues in the CDR3. Per the germline V gene, CDR1 is SGHTA and CDR2 is FQGTGA. Trimming left V 2 bases short and J 1 base short, with 5 bases between. This chain's CDR3 is CASSLYQNTEAFF. CDR3 coding DNA: TGTGCCAGCAGCTTATACCAGAACACTGAAGCTTTCTTT. Together with reference TRBV7-3 and TRBJ1-1, the CDR3 gives the full variable domain: GAGVSQTPSNKVTEKGKYVELRCDPISGHTALYWYRQSLGQGPEFLIYFQGTGAADDSGLPNDRFFAVRPEGSVSTLKIQRTERGDSAVYLCASSLYQNTEAFFGQGTRLTVV.

The chain recombines TRBV3-1 (or the pseudogene TRBV3-2) with TRBJ2-3; D may be TRBD1 (6 bases). V shed 2 bases and J shed 3 bases, with 9 bases lying between them. There are 14 residues in the CDR3. Germline lookup yields CDR1 LGHDT and CDR2 YNNKEL (reference sequence). The CDR3 nucleotides read TGTGCCAGCAGCCAAAAGCAGGGGACAGATACGCAGTATTTT. Residues: CASSQKQGTDTQYF.

The rearrangement joins TRBV19 to TRBJ1-6; TRBD1 matches at 7 bases. CDR1 and CDR2 from the germline V gene are LNHDA and SQIVND (reference sequence). With V trimmed by 4 bases and J by 10 bases, 4 bases remained unmatched. This CDR3 contains 13 residues. The CDR3 DNA follows: TGTGCCAGTAGTAACAGGGGATTATCACCCCTCCACTTT. It translates to CASSNRGLSPLHF.

The sample holds one count of this clone. The chain recombines TRBV6-1 with TRBJ2-3; D is undetermined. The CDR3 covers 15 residues. Germline-derived CDR1 and CDR2 are MNHNS and SASEGT. Trimming stripped 1 base from V and 0 bases from J, with 8 bases between. The CDR3 sequence is CASSEVRSSTDTQYF. CDR3 sequence (DNA): TGTGCCAGCAGTGAAGTCAGGTCTAGCACAGATACGCAGTATTTT.

V and J are TRBV5-4 and TRBJ1-1; D ambiguous. Germline CDR1 and CDR2: SGHNT and YYREEE (reference sequence). The CDR3 sequence is 14 residues long. V dropped 2 bases and J dropped 1 base, with 9 bases sitting between them. CDR3 bases: TGTGCCAGCAGCTTTGGAGGAGAGAACACTGAAGCTTTCTTT. Protein product: CASSFGGENTEAFF. The full variable domain, in which reference TRBV5-4 and TRBJ1-1 provide the parts outside the CDR3, is ETGVTQSPTHLIKTRGQQVTLRCSSQSGHNTVSWYQQALGQGPQFIFQYYREEENGRGNFPPRFSGLQFPNYSSELNVNALELDDSALYLCASSFGGENTEAFFGQGTRLTVV.

The V and J genes are TRBV11-2 and TRBJ2-1, with D perhaps matching TRBD2 (6 bases). The germline V gene has CDR1 SGHAT and CDR2 FQNNGV. This CDR3 region has 16 residues. The germline V and J ends were trimmed by 5 bases and 0 bases, with 14 bases remaining between them. The CDR3 nucleotides read TGTGCCAGCAGCCCTGGCGGGGCGAGCTCCTACAATGAGCAGTTCTTC. It yields the protein CASSPGGASSYNEQFF.

The chain has TRBV21-1 and TRBJ1-1; the table's D call of TRBD1 was not tested on the DNA. TRBV21-1 is described as a pseudogene. The CDR3 covers 14 residues. The CDR3 is CASSPREGDTEAFF. DNA for the CDR3: TGTGCCAGCAGCCCCCGCGAGGGGGACACTGAAGCTTTCTTT.

The J gene is TRBJ1-1, the V gene TRBV27; possibly TRBD1 for D (5 bases). Germline CDR1 is MNHEY and CDR2 is SMNVEV (reference sequence). Trimming left V 5 bases short and J 4 bases short, with 17 bases between. The CDR3 runs 15 residues. The CDR3 reads CASSTGFGRGTEAFF. DNA for the CDR3: TGTGCCAGCAGTACAGGTTTCGGTAGAGGCACTGAAGCTTTCTTT.

The rearrangement joins TRBV10-1 to TRBJ2-3; D might be TRBD2 (7 bases). Germline V gene sequence: CDR1 WNHNN, CDR2 SYGVQD (reference sequence). V lost 0 bases and J lost 4, with 14 bases in between. The CDR3 is made up of 16 amino acids. CDR3 coding DNA: TGCGCCAGCAGTGAGTCGAGGGGGGGCGGCGCAGATACGCAGTATTTT. Translated, it gives CASSESRGGGADTQYF.

The DNA of the CDR3 is TGTGCCACCAGCAGAGAAGGGGGCTCTGAAGCTTTCTTT. As protein: CATSREGGSEAFF. The chain joins TRBV15 to TRBJ1-1; 7 bases are shared with TRBD1. In germline, CDR1 is LNHNV, CDR2 YYDKDF (reference sequence). The ends lost 0 bases at V and 6 bases at J; junction bases unmatched: 1. The CDR3 runs to 13 residues.

The gene calls are TRBV19 and TRBJ1-2, with D possibly being TRBD1 (6 bases). The CDR3 runs to 11 residues. Trimming removed 6 bases at V and 7 bases at J, with 9 bases between. In germline, CDR1 is LNHDA, CDR2 SQIVND (reference sequence). In nucleotides, the CDR3 is TGTGCCAGTAGAACAGGGCTTGGCTACACCTTC. Its translation is CASRTGLGYTF.

This chain links TRBV10-2 with TRBJ1-5; 7 bases line up with TRBD1. This CDR3 region has 15 residues. V gave up 2 bases and J gave up 3 bases; unmatched junction bases: 4. Germline-derived CDR1 and CDR2 are WSHSY and SAAADI. The CDR3 DNA sequence: TGCGCCAGCAGTGAGGCCGGGACAGTCAATCAGCCCCAGCATTTT. Translated: CASSEAGTVNQPQHF.

This clone was observed a single time. This chain joins TRBV11-2 and TRBJ1-2; possible D gene TRBD1, 6 bases. CDR1 and CDR2 from the germline V gene are SGHAT and FQNNGV. The CDR3 runs to 17 residues. The germline V and J ends were trimmed by 0 bases and 5 bases, with 19 bases remaining between them. CDR3 residues: CASSLEQGYLFRYGYTF. The CDR3 bases are TGTGCCAGCAGCTTAGAACAGGGCTACCTCTTTCGGTATGGCTACACCTTC.

This sequence joins TRBV2 and TRBJ1-6, with D unresolved. Trimming removed 3 bases from V and 0 bases from J, with 9 bases in between. CDR3 length: 16 residues. Germline assignment: CDR1 SNHLY and CDR2 FYNNEI. The CDR3 reads CASSELAPSYNSPLHF. The CDR3 DNA reads as TGTGCCAGCAGTGAGTTAGCCCCCTCCTATAATTCACCCCTCCACTTT.

The rearrangement joins TRBV6-5 to TRBJ2-5; 7 nucleotides agree with TRBD2. V was pared by 0 bases and J by 7 bases, with 11 bases of the junction left unmatched. The V gene's germline CDR1 is MNHEY and CDR2 SVGAGI. The CDR3 has 16 amino acids. The CDR3 loop reads CASSYSSTGERGTQYF. In DNA, the CDR3 is TGTGCCAGCAGTTACTCGAGTACGGGAGAGCGGGGGACCCAGTACTTC.